This T cell receptor beta chain was identified in a study of blood T cell repertoires in COVID-19. About the research overall: Acute and convalescent COVID-19 specimens originated in the United States, Italy and Spain. From T cells, B-cell-depleted T cells, or PBMCs came the material, which was cDNA or gDNA.

Patients in Seattle were enrolled during active infection, then followed longitudinally. In the original analysis: Estimation of nucleated cell counts was performed using reference gene primer amplification. Using immunoSEQ multiplex PCR, the repertoire was profiled, and TCRdb retains in-frame clones only, with some absent. That table is the source of V, J and clone size, and D and trimming were worked out from the DNA. Found here are around 63,000 clones, 80% to 90% of them singletons; the top ten hold under 20%. Germline V gene sequence: CDR1 SGHRS, CDR2 YFSETQ. V lost 0 bases and J 6 bases, leaving 21 bases between the germline ends. This CDR3 is 17 amino acids long.

The sequence derives from a woman between 55 and 75 years old with COVID-19, enrolled during active disease. The sequenced material came from peripheral blood. The chain is built from TRBV5-1 and TRBJ1-1; D perhaps matches TRBD1 (6 bases). The CDR3 sequence is CASSLGGTGSLMSEAFF. CDR3 sequence (DNA): TGCGCCAGCAGCTTGGGGGGAACAGGGAGTTTAATGTCTGAAGCTTTCTTT.